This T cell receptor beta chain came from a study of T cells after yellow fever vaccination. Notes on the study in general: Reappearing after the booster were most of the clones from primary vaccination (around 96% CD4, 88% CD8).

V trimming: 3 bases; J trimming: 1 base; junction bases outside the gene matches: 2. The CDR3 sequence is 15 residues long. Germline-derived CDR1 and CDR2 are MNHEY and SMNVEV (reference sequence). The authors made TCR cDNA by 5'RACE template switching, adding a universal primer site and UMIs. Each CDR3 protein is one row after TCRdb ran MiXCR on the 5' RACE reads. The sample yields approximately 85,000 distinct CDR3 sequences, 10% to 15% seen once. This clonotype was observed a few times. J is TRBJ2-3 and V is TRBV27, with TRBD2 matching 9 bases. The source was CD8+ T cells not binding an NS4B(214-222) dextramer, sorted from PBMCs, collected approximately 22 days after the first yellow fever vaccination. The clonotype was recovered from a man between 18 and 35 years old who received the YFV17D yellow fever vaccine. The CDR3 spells CASSLPSGGTDTQYF. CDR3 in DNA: TGTGCCAGCAGTTTGCCTAGCGGGGGCACAGATACGCAGTATTTT.